This T cell receptor beta chain was found in a study of OX40 agonist ivuxolimab in advanced cancers. V was pared by 7 bases and J by 12 bases, with 13 bases between. Germline loops: CDR1 SEHNR, CDR2 FQNEAQ (reference sequence). This CDR3 spans 11 amino acids. This table comes from immunoSEQ multiplex PCR, and its TCRdb copy is limited to in-frame clones, with some not included. The repertoire has roughly 46,000 clones, 91% of them found once; the top ten carry 4.9%. V usage is TRBV7-9 and J usage is TRBJ2-1, with a tentative D call TRBD2 (6 bases). This sample comprised CD4+ or CD8+ T cells sorted from blood, obtained in a trial of the OX40 agonist ivuxolimab. This receptor was obtained from an adult with an advanced solid tumor such as melanoma, head and neck, liver or kidney cancer. CDR3 DNA sequence: TGTGCCAGCACCGGAGGGTTTGCGCAGTTCTTC. Protein product: CASTGGFAQFF.